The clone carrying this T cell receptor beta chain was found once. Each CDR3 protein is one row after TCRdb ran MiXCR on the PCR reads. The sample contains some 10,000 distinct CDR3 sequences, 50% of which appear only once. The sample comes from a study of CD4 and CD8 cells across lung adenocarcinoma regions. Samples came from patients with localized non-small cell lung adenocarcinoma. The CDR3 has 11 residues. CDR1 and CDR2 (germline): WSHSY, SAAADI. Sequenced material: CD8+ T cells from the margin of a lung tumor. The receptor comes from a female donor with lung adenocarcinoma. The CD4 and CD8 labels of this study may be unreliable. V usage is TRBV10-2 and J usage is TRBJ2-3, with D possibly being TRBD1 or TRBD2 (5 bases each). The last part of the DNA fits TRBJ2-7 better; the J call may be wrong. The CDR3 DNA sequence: TGCGCCAGCGCGAGGGGAGATGCGCAGTACTTC. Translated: CASARGDAQYF.